The 14 T cell receptor beta chains presented below share a single source sample, sequenced in a study of monozygotic twins with inflammatory bowel disease. With the 5' RACE reads reprocessed, TCRdb shows one record per CDR3 protein and no DNA. The table lists 310,000 or so distinct CDR3 sequences, with 2% to 2.5% in the top ten. The sequencing input was blood. The receptors here all came from a human donor with ulcerative colitis or Crohn's disease, or a healthy co-twin of an affected twin (not recorded which).

The chain carries TRBV9 and TRBJ2-3. Germline V gene data show CDR1 as SGDLS and CDR2 as YYNGEE. The CDR3 runs to 13 residues. The CDR3 here is CASSVVATDTQYF.

The chain's CDR3 is CASSRTPSSYNEQFF. V is TRBV3-1 and J is TRBJ2-1; TCRdb gives TRBD2 as the D gene, but with no DNA this cannot be confirmed. This CDR3 has 15 amino acids. Germline CDR1 is LGHDT and CDR2 is YNNKEL (reference sequence).

The chain's CDR3 is CSANPGKAVAQYF. The genes are TRBV20-1 and TRBJ2-5; TCRdb lists TRBD1, though no DNA is available to test this call. This CDR3 is 13 amino acids long. Per germline, CDR1 DFQATT and CDR2 SNEGSKA (reference sequence).

The chain couples TRBV12-3 or TRBV12-4 to TRBJ1-2; TCRdb gives TRBD1 as the D gene, but with no DNA this cannot be confirmed. CDR3 length: 16 residues. Here the CDR3 reads CASSSTPFGRVRGYTF.

The chain has TRBV4-3 and TRBJ1-2. CDR3 length: 14 residues. Per the germline V gene, CDR1 is LGHNA and CDR2 is YSLEER. CDR3: CASSQERVGYGYTF.

The chain carries TRBV23-1 and TRBJ2-1; TCRdb's D gene call, TRBD1, goes unchecked for lack of DNA. TRBV23-1 is an open reading frame whose function is uncertain. The CDR3 sequence is 22 residues long. CDR3 sequence reads: CASSPLLTGTGSTQSSYNEQFF.

The chain has TRBV5-1 and TRBJ1-2; TCRdb picks TRBD1, but there is no DNA to check that call. In germline, CDR1 is SGHRS, CDR2 YFSETQ. The length of the CDR3 is 14 residues. The CDR3 loop reads CASSLDTPRYGYTF.

J is TRBJ1-1 and V is TRBV9; TCRdb's D call, TRBD1, is unchecked because there is no DNA. The germline gives CDR1 SGDLS, CDR2 YYNGEE. This CDR3 is 16 amino acids long. The CDR3 sequence: CASSHGRGNVNTEAFF.

The rearrangement links TRBV15 to TRBJ2-2; the TCRdb D gene call, TRBD1, has no DNA to confirm it. The CDR3 loop spans 18 amino acids. Germline V lookup: CDR1 LNHNV, CDR2 YYDKDF (reference sequence). This CDR3 is CATSRAQGQRTNTGELFF.

V gene TRBV28 combines with J gene TRBJ2-5; TCRdb selects TRBD2, and the lack of DNA leaves this call unchecked. CDR1 is MDHEN, CDR2 SYDVKM, per germline. This CDR3 spans 20 amino acids. The CDR3 here is CASSSAGRQTGQLAMETQYF.

The CDR3 is CASSLTPSSGNTIYF. This chain joins TRBV7-2 and TRBJ1-3. The germline V gene has CDR1 SGHTA and CDR2 FQGNSA. The CDR3 consists of 15 residues. Supplemented by reference TRBV7-2 and TRBJ1-3, the full variable domain reads GAGVSQSPSNKVTEKGKDVELRCDPISGHTALYWYRQSLGQGLEFLIYFQGNSAPDKSGLPSDRFSAERTGGSVSTLTIQRTQQEDSAVYLCASSLTPSSGNTIYFGEGSWLTVV.

The chain is built from TRBV2 and TRBJ1-2; lacking DNA, the TRBD1 call made by TCRdb goes unchecked. The CDR3 sequence is 14 residues long. Germline V CDR1 and CDR2: SNHLY, FYNNEI. CDR3 amino acids: CASSGQGGSYGYTF.

The chain carries TRBV10-2 and TRBJ2-3; TCRdb's assignment of TRBD1 cannot be checked, as there is no DNA. CDR1 is WSHSY and CDR2 is SAAADI in the germline V gene. The CDR3 extends over 18 amino acids. The chain's CDR3 is CASSENGLITGSTDTQYF.

CDR3 sequence reads: CASSPLAGEGEQYF. The chain employs TRBV11-2 and TRBJ2-7; absent DNA, TCRdb's TRBD2 call cannot be checked. From germline, CDR1 is SGHAT and CDR2 FQNNGV. CDR3 length: 14 amino acids.